This T cell receptor beta chain is from a study of patients and donors after allogeneic stem cell transplantation. The CDR3 has 14 amino acids. V lost 1 base and J lost 6, with 16 bases in between. Germline V gene data show CDR1 as DFQATT and CDR2 as SNEGSKA (reference sequence). TCRdb re-derived calls from the RT-PCR reads in MiXCR, one entry per CDR3 protein. The data hold over 150,000 distinct CDR3 sequences, with 30% observed a single time. The source is a human donor who was either an allogeneic HSCT recipient or a stem cell or donor lymphocyte infusion donor (not recorded which). It is not recorded whose cells these are; they may come from a transplant donor. Sequencing was performed on blood, either unsorted or a sorted T cell fraction (not recorded which). The chain employs TRBV20-1 and TRBJ2-7; D is unresolved. The DNA of the CDR3 is TGCAGTGCTAGAGCCCTGCTACTCTGGGGCGAGCAGTACTTC. This encodes CSARALLLWGEQYF.